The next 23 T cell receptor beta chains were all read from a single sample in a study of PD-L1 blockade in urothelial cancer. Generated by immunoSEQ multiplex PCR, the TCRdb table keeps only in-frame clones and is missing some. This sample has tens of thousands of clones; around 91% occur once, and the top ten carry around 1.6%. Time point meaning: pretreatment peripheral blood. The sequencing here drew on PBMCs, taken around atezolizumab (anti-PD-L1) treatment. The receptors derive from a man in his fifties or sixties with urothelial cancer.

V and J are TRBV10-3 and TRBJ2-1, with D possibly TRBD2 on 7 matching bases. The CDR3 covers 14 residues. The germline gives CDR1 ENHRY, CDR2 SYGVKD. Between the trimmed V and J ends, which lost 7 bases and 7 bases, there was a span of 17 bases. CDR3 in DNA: TGTGCCATCACGGAGGGGGGGGCGGCGAATGAGCAGTTCTTC. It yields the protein CAITEGGAANEQFF.

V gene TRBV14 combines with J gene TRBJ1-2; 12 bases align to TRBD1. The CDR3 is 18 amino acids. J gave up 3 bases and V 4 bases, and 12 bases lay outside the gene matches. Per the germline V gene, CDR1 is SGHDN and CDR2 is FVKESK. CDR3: CASSPQRGQGARDYGYTF. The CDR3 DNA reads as TGTGCCAGCAGCCCCCAGAGGGGACAGGGGGCACGAGACTATGGCTACACCTTC.

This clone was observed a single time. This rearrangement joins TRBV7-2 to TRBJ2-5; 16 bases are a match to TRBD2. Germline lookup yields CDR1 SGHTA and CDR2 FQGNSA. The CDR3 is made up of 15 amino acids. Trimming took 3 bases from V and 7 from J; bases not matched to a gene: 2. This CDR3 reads CASSLGTSGRGTQYF. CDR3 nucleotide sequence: TGTGCCAGCAGCTTGGGGACTAGCGGGAGGGGGACCCAGTACTTC.

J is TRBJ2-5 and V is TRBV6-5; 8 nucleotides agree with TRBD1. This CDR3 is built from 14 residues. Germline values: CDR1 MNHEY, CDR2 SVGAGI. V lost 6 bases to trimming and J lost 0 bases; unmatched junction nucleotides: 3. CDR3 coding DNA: TGTGCCAGCAGACGACAGGGGAACCAAGAGACCCAGTACTTC. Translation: CASRRQGNQETQYF.

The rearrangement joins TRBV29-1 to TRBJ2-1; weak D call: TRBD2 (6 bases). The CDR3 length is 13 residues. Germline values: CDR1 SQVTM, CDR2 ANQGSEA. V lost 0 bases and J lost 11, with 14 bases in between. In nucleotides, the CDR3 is TGCAGCGTTGAAGATCAGGGTAGCGGCAAGCAGTTCTTC. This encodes CSVEDQGSGKQFF.

The CDR3 DNA sequence: TGCGCCAGCAGCCAAGTACTGGGGGGGGAAGAGACCCAGTACTTC. It codes for CASSQVLGGEETQYF. V gene TRBV4-1 combines with J gene TRBJ2-5; 7 bases fit TRBD2. Trimming cost V 1 base and J 3 bases; bases outside gene matches: 5. The CDR3 runs to 15 residues. Per the germline V gene, CDR1 is MGHRA and CDR2 is YSYEKL.

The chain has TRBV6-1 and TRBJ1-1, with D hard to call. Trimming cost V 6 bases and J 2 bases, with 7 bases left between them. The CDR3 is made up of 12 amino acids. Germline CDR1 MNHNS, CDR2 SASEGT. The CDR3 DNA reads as TGTGCCAGCAGGCAGTCAAACACTGAAGCTTTCTTT. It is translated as CASRQSNTEAFF.

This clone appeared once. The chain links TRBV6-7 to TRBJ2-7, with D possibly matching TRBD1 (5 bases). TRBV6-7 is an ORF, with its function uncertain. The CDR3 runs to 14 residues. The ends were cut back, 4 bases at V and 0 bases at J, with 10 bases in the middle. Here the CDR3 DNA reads TGTGCCAGCAGTTCCCGACAGTCCTCCTACGAGCAGTACTTC. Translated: CASSSRQSSYEQYF.

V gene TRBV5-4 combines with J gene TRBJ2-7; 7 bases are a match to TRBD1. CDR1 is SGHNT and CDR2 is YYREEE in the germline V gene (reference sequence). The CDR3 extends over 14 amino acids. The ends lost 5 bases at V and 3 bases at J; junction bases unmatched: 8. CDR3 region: CASSPGGEVYEQYF. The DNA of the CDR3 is TGTGCCAGCAGTCCAGGGGGTGAGGTCTACGAGCAGTACTTC.

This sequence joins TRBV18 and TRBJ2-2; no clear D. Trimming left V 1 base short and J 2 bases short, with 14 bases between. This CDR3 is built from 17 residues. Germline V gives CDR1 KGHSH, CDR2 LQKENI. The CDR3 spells CASSPLRRRSNTGELFF. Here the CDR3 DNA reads TGTGCCAGCTCACCACTGAGACGCCGGAGTAACACCGGGGAGCTGTTTTTT.

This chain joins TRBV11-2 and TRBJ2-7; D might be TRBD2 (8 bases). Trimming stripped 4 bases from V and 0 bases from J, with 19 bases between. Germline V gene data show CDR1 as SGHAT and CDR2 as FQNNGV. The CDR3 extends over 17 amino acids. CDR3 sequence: CASSWEGGLAGSYEQYF. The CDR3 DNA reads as TGTGCCAGCAGCTGGGAAGGGGGCCTAGCGGGCTCCTACGAGCAGTACTTC.

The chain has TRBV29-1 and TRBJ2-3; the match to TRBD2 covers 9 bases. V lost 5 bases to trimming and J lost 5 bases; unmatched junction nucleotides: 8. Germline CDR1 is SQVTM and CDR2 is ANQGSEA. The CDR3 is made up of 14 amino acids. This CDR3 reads CSVRGSGRVDTQYF. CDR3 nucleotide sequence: TGCAGCGTTCGTGGTAGCGGGAGAGTAGATACGCAGTATTTT.

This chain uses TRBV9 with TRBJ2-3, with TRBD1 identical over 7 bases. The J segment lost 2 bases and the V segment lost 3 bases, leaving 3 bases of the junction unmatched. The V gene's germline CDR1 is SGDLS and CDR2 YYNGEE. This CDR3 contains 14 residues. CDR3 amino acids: CASSATGATDTQYF. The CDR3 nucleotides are TGTGCCAGCAGCGCAACAGGGGCCACAGATACGCAGTATTTT.

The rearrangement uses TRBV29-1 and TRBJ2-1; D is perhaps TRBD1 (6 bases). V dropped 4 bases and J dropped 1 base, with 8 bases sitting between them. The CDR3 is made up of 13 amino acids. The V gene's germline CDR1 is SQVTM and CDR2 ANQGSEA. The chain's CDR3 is CSVGQDSYNEQFF. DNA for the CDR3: TGCAGCGTTGGACAGGATTCCTACAATGAGCAGTTCTTC.

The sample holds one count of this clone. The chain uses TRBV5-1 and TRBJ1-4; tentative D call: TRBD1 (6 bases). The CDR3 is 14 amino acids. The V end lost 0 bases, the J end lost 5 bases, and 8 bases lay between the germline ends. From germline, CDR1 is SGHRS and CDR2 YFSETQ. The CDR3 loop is CASSLVQGNEKLFF. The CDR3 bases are TGCGCCAGCAGCTTGGTTCAGGGGAATGAAAAACTGTTTTTT.

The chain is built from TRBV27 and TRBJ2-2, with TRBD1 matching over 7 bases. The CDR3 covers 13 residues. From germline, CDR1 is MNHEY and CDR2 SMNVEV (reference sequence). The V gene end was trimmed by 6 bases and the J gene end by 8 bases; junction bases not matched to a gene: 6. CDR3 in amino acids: CASRPGGRGELFF. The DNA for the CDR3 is TGTGCCAGCAGACCAGGGGGAAGGGGGGAGCTGTTTTTT.

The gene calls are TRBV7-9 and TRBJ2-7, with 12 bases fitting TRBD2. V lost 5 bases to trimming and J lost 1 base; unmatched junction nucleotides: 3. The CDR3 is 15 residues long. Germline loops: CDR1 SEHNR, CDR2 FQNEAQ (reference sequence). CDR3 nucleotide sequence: TGTGCCAGCAGCAGTACTAGCGGGAGGTCCTACGAGCAGTACTTC. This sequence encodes CASSSTSGRSYEQYF.

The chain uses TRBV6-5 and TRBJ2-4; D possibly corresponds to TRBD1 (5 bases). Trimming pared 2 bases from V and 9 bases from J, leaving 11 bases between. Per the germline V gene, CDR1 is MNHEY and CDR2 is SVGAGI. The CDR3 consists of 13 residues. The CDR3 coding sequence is TGTGCCAGCAGTTACGAGGCCCAGGGCATTCAGTACTTC. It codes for CASSYEAQGIQYF.

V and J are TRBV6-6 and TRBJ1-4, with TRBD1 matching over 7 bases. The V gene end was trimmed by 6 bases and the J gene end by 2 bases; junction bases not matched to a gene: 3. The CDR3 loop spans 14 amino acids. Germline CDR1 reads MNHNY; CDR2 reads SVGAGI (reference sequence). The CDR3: CASSRQGTNEKLFF. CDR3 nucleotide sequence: TGTGCCAGCAGCCGACAGGGTACTAATGAAAAACTGTTTTTT.

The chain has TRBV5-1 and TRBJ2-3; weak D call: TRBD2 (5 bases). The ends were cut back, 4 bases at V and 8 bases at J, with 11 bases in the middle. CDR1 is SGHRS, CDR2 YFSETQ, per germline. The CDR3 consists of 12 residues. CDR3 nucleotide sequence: TGCGCCAGCAGCCCCGGACGGGGTACGCAGTATTTT. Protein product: CASSPGRGTQYF.

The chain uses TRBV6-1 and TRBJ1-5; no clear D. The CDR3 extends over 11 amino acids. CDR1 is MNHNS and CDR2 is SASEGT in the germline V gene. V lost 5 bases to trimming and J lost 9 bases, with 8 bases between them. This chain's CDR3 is CASSPEGPQHF. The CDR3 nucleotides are TGTGCCAGCAGTCCCGAGGGGCCCCAGCATTTT.

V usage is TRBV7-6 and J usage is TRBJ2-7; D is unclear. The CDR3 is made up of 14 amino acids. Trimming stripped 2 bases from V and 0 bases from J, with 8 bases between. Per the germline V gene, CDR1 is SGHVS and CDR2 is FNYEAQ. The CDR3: CASSLLLSSYEQYF. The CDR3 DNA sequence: TGTGCCAGCAGCTTACTTCTGAGCTCCTACGAGCAGTACTTC.

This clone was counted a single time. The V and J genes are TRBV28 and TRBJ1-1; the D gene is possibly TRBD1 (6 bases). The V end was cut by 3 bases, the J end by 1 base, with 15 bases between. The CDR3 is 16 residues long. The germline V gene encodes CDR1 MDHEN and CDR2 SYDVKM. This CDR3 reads CASSFLGAPQNTEAFF. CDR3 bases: TGTGCCAGCAGTTTCTTGGGGGCTCCTCAGAACACTGAAGCTTTCTTT.